One T cell receptor beta chain is described in this entry. Its target is unknown. A much larger clone lies one base from this, so it may be a read error. This entry comes from a study of tumor and adjacent non-tumor tissue in lung cancer. A modified ARM-PCR protocol with three rounds of nested PCR amplified TCRbeta. A single record per CDR3 protein comes from TCRdb applying MiXCR to the multiplex PCR reads. The sample yields tens of thousands of distinct CDR3 sequences, around two thirds seen once. Overall study results and limits: Tumor tissue had significantly higher TCR diversity than normal lung. Higher tumor TCR diversity was associated with shorter survival.

The template was RNA from unsorted bulk tissue. Distant lung tissue was collected more than 3 cm away from the tumor edge. Source material: distant non-tumor lung tissue. This clonotype was sampled from a woman in her forties or fifties with non-small cell lung cancer.

CDR3: CASSGTEDSGNTKYF. CDR3 bases: TGTGCCAGCAGCGGGACAGAGGATTCTGGAAACACCAAATATTTT. The J gene is TRBJ1-3, the V gene TRBV6-2 or TRBV6-3, with 7 bases identical to TRBD1. CDR1 MNHEY and CDR2 SVGEGT come from the germline V gene. The CDR3 contains 15 residues.